Listed below are T cell receptor beta chains from one sample, sequenced in a study of blood T cell repertoires in COVID-19. Repertoires were generated with immunoSEQ multiplex PCR, while TCRdb's copy carries only in-frame clones and drops some. The sample lists 130,000 or so clones, roughly 80% occurring once. Material: PBMCs or T cells enriched from blood (not recorded which). These TCRs come from a man between 45 and 60 years old who had recovered from COVID-19. Both conserved end residues are part of each CDR3. The D gene is left open where the match is weak. Where a row states a size, it is once, few, many or the class of an expanded clone; other rows omit it.

clone_size | d_call | j_call | v_call | cdr3_nt | cdr3_aa
- | - | TRBJ1-5 | TRBV29-1 | TGCAGCGTTGCCAGGGGAGGCAATCAGCCCCAGCATTTT | CSVARGGNQPQHF
- | TRBD1 | TRBJ2-3 | TRBV5-1 | TGCGCCAGCAGCTTAAGGACAGGGGGCGGCGATACGCAGTATTTT | CASSLRTGGGDTQYF
- | - | TRBJ2-1 | TRBV3-1/TRBV3-2 | TGTGCCAGCAGCCAAGATCTTCGGAATGAGCAGTTCTTC | CASSQDLRNEQFF
many | - | TRBJ1-1 | TRBV12-1 | TGTGCCAGCAGCTCTAGACAGGGGGGGAACACTGAAGCTTTCTTT | CASSSRQGGNTEAFF
- | TRBD1 | TRBJ1-1 | TRBV10-3 | TGTGCCATCAGTGAGAGAAGACAGGGGGCAGGTATTGACACTGAAGCTTTCTTT | CAISERRQGAGIDTEAFF
- | - | TRBJ1-2 | TRBV30 | TGTGCCTGGAGAGGGGTTTTGAGCGGCTACACCTTC | CAWRGVLSGYTF
- | TRBD1 | TRBJ2-5 | TRBV18 | TGTGCCAGCTCACCACCGGGACAGGGGGTCGGAGAGACCCAGTACTTC | CASSPPGQGVGETQYF
- | TRBD1 | TRBJ2-1 | TRBV6-5 | TGTGCTACGGGGACAGGGGTGCATGAGCAGTTCTTC | CATGTGVHEQFF
- | TRBD1 | TRBJ2-3 | TRBV5-6 | TGTGCCAGCAGCGGGGACAGGGGTTGGACAGATACGCAGTATTTT | CASSGDRGWTDTQYF
few | - | TRBJ1-5 | TRBV7-2 | TGTGCCAGCAGCTCCGACAGGAGGAGCAATCAGCCCCAGCATTTT | CASSSDRRSNQPQHF
- | TRBD1 | TRBJ2-2 | TRBV7-3 | TGTGCCAGCAGCTCGACCGGGACAGGGGGCCCCGGGGAGCTGTTTTTT | CASSSTGTGGPGELFF
- | TRBD1 | TRBJ1-2 | TRBV13 | TGTGCCAGCAGCGTCGACAGGGCTGAGGGCTACACCTTC | CASSVDRAEGYTF
few | - | TRBJ2-7 | TRBV9 | TGTGCCAGCAGCCCACAGGGAGGGCCCTACGAGCAGTACTTC | CASSPQGGPYEQYF
- | - | TRBJ1-5 | TRBV6-5 | TGTGCCAGCAGCGCCACAGGGATAGTCAATCAGCCCCAGCATTTT | CASSATGIVNQPQHF
- | TRBD1 | TRBJ1-2 | TRBV9 | TGTGCCAGCAGTAAATCGGACGGGACAGGGAAGGAGTATGGCTACACCTTC | CASSKSDGTGKEYGYTF
- | - | TRBJ2-7 | TRBV7-2 | TGTGCCAGCAGCTTAGTGGACGGGATCTCGGGTGAGCAGTACTTC | CASSLVDGISGEQYF
once | - | TRBJ2-7 | TRBV18 | TGTGCCAGCTCACCGGGACAAACCGAGCAGTACTTC | CASSPGQTEQYF
- | - | TRBJ1-2 | TRBV5-1 | TGCGCCAGCAGCCCTAGGACAGATTTCCGCTACACCTTC | CASSPRTDFRYTF
few | - | TRBJ2-3 | TRBV4-3 | TGCGCCAGCAGCCAGGGGCACACAGATACGCAGTATTTT | CASSQGHTDTQYF
- | - | TRBJ2-1 | TRBV29-1 | TGCAGCGTTGAATCCCGGGAACGGAATGAGCAGTTCTTC | CSVESRERNEQFF
- | - | TRBJ1-5 | TRBV12-3/TRBV12-4 | TGTGCCAGCAGTGGGGAGGGCAATCAGCCCCAGCATTTT | CASSGEGNQPQHF
once | TRBD1 | TRBJ2-7 | TRBV7-9 | TGTGCCAGCAGCCAAACCGGGACAGGGAACGAGCAGTACTTC | CASSQTGTGNEQYF
- | TRBD1 | TRBJ1-3 | TRBV4-3 | TGCGCCAGCAGCCAATTGACAGGGACCACCATATATTTT | CASSQLTGTTIYF
- | TRBD1 | TRBJ1-4 | TRBV5-1 | TGCGCCAGCAGTCTGGACAGGGGAAGATATTCTAATGAAAAACTGTTTTTT | CASSLDRGRYSNEKLFF
- | - | TRBJ2-6 | TRBV25-1 | TGTGCCAGCAGTGCTGTTGGGGCCAACGTCCTGACTTTC | CASSAVGANVLTF
- | - | TRBJ1-2 | TRBV12-3/TRBV12-4 | TGTGCCAGCAGGATTCAGGGTAACTATGGCTACACCTTC | CASRIQGNYGYTF
- | - | TRBJ1-6 | TRBV5-4 | TGTGCCAGCAGCCCCCGGGAGGAGAATTCACCCCTCCACTTT | CASSPREENSPLHF
once | - | TRBJ2-1 | TRBV28 | TGTGCCAGCAGTTTAGTACAGGCTCAACTGAACAATGAGCAGTTCTTC | CASSLVQAQLNNEQFF
many | TRBD2 | TRBJ2-5 | TRBV3-1/TRBV3-2 | TGTGCCAGCAGCCAATATTACGGGGGGGCAGAGACCCAGTACTTC | CASSQYYGGAETQYF
- | - | TRBJ1-2 | TRBV9 | TGTGCCAGCAGCGTAGACGGCAGGCCATATGGCTACACCTTC | CASSVDGRPYGYTF
- | - | TRBJ2-3 | TRBV19 | TGTGCCAGTAGTAAGGTGCGGGGCCCCACAGATACGCAGTATTTT | CASSKVRGPTDTQYF
- | - | TRBJ1-5 | TRBV2 | TGTGCCAGCAGAGTCAGTGAAATAAGCAATCAGCCCCAGCATTTT | CASRVSEISNQPQHF
- | TRBD1 | TRBJ1-4 | TRBV2 | TGTGCCAGCAGCTCCGGGACAGGGCGTGAAAAACTGTTTTTT | CASSSGTGREKLFF
- | - | TRBJ1-2 | TRBV6-2/TRBV6-3 | TGTGCCAGCAGTTACTCATTCAGGGGCGCATCCTCGTCTAACTATGGCTACACCTTC | CASSYSFRGASSSNYGYTF
- | - | TRBJ2-7 | TRBV19 | TGTGCCAGTAGTATAACTGCAGGATATCACGAGCAGTACTTC | CASSITAGYHEQYF
- | TRBD1 | TRBJ2-1 | TRBV7-2 | TGTGCCAGCAGCTTAACCCGGACAGGGACCAGCTCCTACAATGAGCAGTTCTTC | CASSLTRTGTSSYNEQFF
- | - | TRBJ1-1 | TRBV6-5 | TGTGCCAGCGGGGGGGGCGCGACTGAAGCTTTCTTT | CASGGGATEAFF
- | - | TRBJ2-1 | TRBV9 | TGTGCCAGCAGCGTAGCAGCAGGATCCTACAATGAGCAGTTCTTC | CASSVAAGSYNEQFF
few | - | TRBJ1-5 | TRBV7-9 | TGTGCCAGCAGCATTCAGAGCAATCAGCCCCAGCATTTT | CASSIQSNQPQHF
- | - | TRBJ2-3 | TRBV11-2 | TGTGCCAGCAGCTTAGCGTCTAGCGGCACAGATACGCAGTATTTT | CASSLASSGTDTQYF
- | TRBD1 | TRBJ1-5 | TRBV19 | TGTGCCAGTAGTCTCACAGGGGGGAGCAATCAGCCCCAGCATTTT | CASSLTGGSNQPQHF
- | TRBD1 | TRBJ1-5 | TRBV4-2 | TGTGCCAGCAGCCGAGAACAGGGGAGCAATCAGCCCCAGCATTTT | CASSREQGSNQPQHF
- | TRBD2 | TRBJ2-1 | TRBV5-1 | TGCGCCAGCAGCTTGAGATTAGCGGGGGGGCCGTGGTATGAGCAGTTCTTC | CASSLRLAGGPWYEQFF
few | - | TRBJ2-3 | TRBV7-2 | TGTGCCAGCAGCCCGGGGAGATTGCCAGATACGCAGTATTTT | CASSPGRLPDTQYF
- | - | TRBJ2-7 | TRBV19 | TGTGCCACTTCCTCCGGGACAGGGGTAAAGCGGGGGGTCTACGAGCAGTACTTC | CATSSGTGVKRGVYEQYF